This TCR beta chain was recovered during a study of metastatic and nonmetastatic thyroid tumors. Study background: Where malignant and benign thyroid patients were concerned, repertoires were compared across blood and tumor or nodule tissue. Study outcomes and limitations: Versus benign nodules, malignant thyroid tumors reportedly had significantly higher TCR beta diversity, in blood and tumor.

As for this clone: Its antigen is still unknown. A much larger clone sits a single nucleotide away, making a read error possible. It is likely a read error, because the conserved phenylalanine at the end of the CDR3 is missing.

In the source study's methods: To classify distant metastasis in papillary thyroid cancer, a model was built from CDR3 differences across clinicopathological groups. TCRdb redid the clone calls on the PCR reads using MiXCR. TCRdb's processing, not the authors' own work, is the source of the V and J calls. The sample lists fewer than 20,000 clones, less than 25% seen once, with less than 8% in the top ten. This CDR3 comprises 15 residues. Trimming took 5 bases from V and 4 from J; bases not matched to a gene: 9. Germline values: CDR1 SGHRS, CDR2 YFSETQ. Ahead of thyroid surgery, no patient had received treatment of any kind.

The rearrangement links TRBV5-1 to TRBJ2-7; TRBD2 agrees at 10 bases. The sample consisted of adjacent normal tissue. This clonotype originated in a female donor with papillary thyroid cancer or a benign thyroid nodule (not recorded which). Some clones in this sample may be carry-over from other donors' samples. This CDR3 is CASSSSSGSRYEQYS. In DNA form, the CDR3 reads TGCGCCAGCAGTAGCTCTAGCGGGAGTCGGTACGAGCAGTACTCC.